The present entry profiles one TCR beta chain with its context. Its matching antigen is unknown. This sample was taken from a study of shared clonotypes between healthy human individuals. Recent acute infections and vaccinations were absent in the healthy HIV-negative adult donors. CCR7-negative CD45RA+ TemRA cells were pooled with CD45RO+ cells for CD8 memory. V lost 4 bases, J lost 10 bases, and 8 bases stayed unmatched. CDR3 length: 13 amino acids. Germline assignment: CDR1 SEHNR and CDR2 FQNEAQ (reference sequence). Clones were read by immunoSEQ multiplex PCR, and TCRdb kept only the in-frame ones, dropping some. The sample yields fewer than 350,000 clones, about nine tenths seen once. Notes on the study in general: Shared clonotypes: roughly 5% naive CD4, under 4% naive CD8, about 2.5% memory CD4, approximately 0.41% memory CD8. Clonotypes shared by all four sorted-subset donors had higher generation probabilities than non-shared clonotypes.

Input material: memory CD8+ T cells sorted from blood. Subset specified: CD45RO+ cells pooled with CCR7-negative TemRA cells. The rearrangement links TRBV7-9 to TRBJ1-1, with 8 bases identical to TRBD1. This receptor was identified in a man between 18 and 35 years old in good health. The DNA for the CDR3 is TGTGCCAGCAGCTCTGCGCCTACAGGGGGAGCTTTCTTT. It codes for CASSSAPTGGAFF.